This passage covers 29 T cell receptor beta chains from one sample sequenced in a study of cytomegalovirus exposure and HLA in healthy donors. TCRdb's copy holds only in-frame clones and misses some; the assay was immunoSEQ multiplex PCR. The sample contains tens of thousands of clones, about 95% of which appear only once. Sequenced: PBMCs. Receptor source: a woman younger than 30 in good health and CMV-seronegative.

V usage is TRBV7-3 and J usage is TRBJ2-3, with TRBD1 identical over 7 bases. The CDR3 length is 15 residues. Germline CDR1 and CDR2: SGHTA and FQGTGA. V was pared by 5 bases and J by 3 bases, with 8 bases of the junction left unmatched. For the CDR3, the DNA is TGTGCCAGCAGCGCCCGACAGGGTTTGACAGATACGCAGTATTTT. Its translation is CASSARQGLTDTQYF.

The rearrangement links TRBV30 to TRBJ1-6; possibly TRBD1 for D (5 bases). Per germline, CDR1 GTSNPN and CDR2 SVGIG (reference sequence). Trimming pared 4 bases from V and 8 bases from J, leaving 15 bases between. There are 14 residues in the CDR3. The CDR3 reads CAWKAGLFDSPLHF. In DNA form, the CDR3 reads TGTGCCTGGAAAGCAGGGCTTTTCGATTCACCCCTCCACTTT.

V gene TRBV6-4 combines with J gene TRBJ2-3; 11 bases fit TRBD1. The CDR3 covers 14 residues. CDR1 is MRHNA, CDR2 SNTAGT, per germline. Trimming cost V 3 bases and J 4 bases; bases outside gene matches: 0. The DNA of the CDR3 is TGTGCCAGCAGTGAGGGACAGGGGGCAGATACGCAGTATTTT. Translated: CASSEGQGADTQYF.

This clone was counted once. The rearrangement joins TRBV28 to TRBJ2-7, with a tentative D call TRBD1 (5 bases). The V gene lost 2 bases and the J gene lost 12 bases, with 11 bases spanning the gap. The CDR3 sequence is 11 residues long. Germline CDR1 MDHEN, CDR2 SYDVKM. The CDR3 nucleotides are TGTGCCAGCAGTTTAGGCAGGGCCGTGTACTTC. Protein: CASSLGRAVYF.

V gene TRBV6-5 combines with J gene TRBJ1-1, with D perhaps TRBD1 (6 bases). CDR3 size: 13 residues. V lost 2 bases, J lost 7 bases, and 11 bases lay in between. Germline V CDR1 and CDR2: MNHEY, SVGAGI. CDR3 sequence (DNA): TGTGCCAGCAGTTACCCCGGGACATATGAAGCTTTCTTT. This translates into CASSYPGTYEAFF.

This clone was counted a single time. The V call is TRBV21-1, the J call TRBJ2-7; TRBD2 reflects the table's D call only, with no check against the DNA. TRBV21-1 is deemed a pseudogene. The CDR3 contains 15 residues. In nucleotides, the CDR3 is TGTGCCAGCAGCAAAGCGGCCGGGGAAGGATACGAGCAGTACTTC. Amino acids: CASSKAAGEGYEQYF.

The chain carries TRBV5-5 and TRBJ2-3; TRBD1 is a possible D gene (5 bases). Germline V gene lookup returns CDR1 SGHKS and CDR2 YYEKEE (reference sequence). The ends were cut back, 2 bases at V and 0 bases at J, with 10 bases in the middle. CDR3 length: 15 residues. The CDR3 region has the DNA TGTGCCAGCAGCTTAAGACAGCTTAGCACAGATACGCAGTATTTT. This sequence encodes CASSLRQLSTDTQYF.

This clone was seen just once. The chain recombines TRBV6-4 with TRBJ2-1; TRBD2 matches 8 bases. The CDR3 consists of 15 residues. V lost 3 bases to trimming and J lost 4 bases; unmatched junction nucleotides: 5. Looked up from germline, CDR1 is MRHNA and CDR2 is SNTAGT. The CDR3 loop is CASSEGLAPYNEQFF. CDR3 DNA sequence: TGTGCCAGCAGTGAAGGACTAGCCCCGTACAATGAGCAGTTCTTC.

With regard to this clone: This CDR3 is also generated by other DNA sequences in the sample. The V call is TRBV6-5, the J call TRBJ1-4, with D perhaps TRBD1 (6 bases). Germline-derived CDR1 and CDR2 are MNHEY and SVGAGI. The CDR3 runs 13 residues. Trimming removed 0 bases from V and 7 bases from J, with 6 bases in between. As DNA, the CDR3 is TGTGCCAGCAGTTACTCCAGGGGTGAAAAACTGTTTTTT. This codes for CASSYSRGEKLFF.

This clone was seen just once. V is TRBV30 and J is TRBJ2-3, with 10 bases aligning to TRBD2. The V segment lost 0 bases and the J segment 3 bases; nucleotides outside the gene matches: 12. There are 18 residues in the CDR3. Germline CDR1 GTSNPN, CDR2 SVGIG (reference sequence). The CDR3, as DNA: TGTGCCTGGAGTGTACTGGGCTGGAGTAGCGGGGGGACAGATACGCAGTATTTT. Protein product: CAWSVLGWSSGGTDTQYF.

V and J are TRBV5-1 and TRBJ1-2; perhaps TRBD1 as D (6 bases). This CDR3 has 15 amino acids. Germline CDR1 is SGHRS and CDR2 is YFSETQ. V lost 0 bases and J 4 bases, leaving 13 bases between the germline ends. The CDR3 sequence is CASSLETGRGYGYTF. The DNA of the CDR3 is TGCGCCAGCAGCTTGGAAACAGGGAGAGGCTATGGCTACACCTTC.

CDR3 region: CATSTTRDSYSNQPQHF. CDR3 DNA sequence: TGTGCCACCAGCACTACCCGGGACAGTTATAGCAATCAGCCCCAGCATTTT. V usage is TRBV15 and J usage is TRBJ1-5; 7 bases match TRBD1. CDR3 length equals 17 residues. Per the germline V gene, CDR1 is LNHNV and CDR2 is YYDKDF (reference sequence). Unmatched junction bases numbered 9, after V lost 4 bases and J lost 0 bases.

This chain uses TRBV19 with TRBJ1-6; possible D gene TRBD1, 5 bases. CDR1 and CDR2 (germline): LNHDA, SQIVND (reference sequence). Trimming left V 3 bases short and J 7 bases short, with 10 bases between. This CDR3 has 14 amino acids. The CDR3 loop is CASSISGYNSPLHF. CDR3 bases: TGTGCCAGTAGTATCTCAGGGTACAATTCACCCCTCCACTTT.

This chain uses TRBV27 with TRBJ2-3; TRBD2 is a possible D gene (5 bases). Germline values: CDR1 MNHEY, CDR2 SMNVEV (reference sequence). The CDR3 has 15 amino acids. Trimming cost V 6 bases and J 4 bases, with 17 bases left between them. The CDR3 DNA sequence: TGTGCCAGCAGCCAGGACGGGGAGAGGTCAGATACGCAGTATTTT. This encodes CASSQDGERSDTQYF.

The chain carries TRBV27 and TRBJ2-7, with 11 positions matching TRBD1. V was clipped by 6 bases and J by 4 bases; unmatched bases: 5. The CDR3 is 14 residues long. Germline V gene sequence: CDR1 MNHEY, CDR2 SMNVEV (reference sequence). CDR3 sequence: CASSPGTGGYEQYF. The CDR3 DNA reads TGTGCCAGCAGCCCAGGGACAGGGGGGTACGAGCAGTACTTC.

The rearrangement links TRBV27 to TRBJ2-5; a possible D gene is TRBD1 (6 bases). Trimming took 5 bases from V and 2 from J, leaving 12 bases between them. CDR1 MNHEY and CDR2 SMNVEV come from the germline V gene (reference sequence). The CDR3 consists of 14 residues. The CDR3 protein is CASSLRDTQETQYF. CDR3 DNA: TGTGCCAGCAGTCTCCGGGACACACAAGAGACCCAGTACTTC.

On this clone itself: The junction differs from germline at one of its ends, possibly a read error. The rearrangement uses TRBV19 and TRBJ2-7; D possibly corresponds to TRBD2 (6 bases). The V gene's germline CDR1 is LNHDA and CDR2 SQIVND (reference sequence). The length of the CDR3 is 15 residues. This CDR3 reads CASSTTRDCSHEQYF. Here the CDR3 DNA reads TGTGCCAGTAGTACCACCCGGGACTGCTCCCACGAGCAGTACTTC.

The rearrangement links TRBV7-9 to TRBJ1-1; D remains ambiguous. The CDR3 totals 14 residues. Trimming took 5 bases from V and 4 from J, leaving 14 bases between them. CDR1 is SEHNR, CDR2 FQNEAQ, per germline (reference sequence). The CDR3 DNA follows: TGTGCCAGCAGCCCGCCGCGACTTGTCACTGAAGCTTTCTTT. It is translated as CASSPPRLVTEAFF.

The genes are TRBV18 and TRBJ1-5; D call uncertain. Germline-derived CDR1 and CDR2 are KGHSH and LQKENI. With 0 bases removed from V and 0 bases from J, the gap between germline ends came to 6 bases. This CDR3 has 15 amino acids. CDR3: CASSPPGVSNQPQHF. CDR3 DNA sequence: TGTGCCAGCTCACCACCCGGAGTTAGCAATCAGCCCCAGCATTTT.

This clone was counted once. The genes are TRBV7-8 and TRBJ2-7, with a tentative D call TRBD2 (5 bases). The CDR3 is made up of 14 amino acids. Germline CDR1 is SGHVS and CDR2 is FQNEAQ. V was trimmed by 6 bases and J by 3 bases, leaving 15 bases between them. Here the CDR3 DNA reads TGTGCCAGCAGTTCAAAGCGGCTAGGCTACGAGCAGTACTTC. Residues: CASSSKRLGYEQYF.

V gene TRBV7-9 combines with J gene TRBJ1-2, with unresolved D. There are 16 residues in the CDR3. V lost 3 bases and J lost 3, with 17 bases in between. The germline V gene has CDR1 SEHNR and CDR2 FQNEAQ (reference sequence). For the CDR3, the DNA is TGTGCCAGCAGCTTCGCCGGGAACCCGCACCACTATGGCTACACCTTC. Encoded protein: CASSFAGNPHHYGYTF.

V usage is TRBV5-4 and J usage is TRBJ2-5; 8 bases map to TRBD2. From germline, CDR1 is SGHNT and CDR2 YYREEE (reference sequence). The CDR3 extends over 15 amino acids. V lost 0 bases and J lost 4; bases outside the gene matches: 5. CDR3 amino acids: CASSLEVRGVETQYF. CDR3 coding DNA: TGTGCCAGCAGCTTGGAGGTGCGGGGGGTAGAGACCCAGTACTTC.

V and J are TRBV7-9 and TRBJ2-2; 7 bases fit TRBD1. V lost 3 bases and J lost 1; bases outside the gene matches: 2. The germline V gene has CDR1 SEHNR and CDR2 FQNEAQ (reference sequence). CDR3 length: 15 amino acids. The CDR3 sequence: CASSFRQGNTGELFF. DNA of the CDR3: TGTGCCAGCAGCTTTCGACAGGGGAACACCGGGGAGCTGTTTTTT.

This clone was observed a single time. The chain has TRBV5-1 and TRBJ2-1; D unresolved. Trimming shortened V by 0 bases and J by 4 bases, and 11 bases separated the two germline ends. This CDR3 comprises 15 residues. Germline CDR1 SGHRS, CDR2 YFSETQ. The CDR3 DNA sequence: TGCGCCAGCAGCTTGGGGGCTTACGGATACAATGAGCAGTTCTTC. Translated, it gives CASSLGAYGYNEQFF. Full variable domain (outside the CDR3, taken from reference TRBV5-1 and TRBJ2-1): KAGVTQTPRYLIKTRGQQVTLSCSPISGHRSVSWYQQTPGQGLQFLFEYFSETQRNKGNFPGRFSGRQFSNSRSEMNVSTLELGDSALYLCASSLGAYGYNEQFFGPGTRLTVL.

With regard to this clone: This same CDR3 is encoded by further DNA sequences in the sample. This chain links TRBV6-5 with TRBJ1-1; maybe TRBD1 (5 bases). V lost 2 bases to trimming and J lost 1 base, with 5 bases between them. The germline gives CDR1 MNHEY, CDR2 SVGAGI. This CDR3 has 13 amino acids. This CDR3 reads CASSYGQNTEAFF. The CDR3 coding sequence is TGTGCCAGCAGTTACGGACAGAACACTGAAGCTTTCTTT.

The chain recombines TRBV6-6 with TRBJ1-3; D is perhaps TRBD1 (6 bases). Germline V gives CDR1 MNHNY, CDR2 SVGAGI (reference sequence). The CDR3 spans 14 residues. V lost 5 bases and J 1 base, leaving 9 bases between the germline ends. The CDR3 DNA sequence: TGTGCCAGCAGTAACAGGGAGTCTGGAAACACCATATATTTT. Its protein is CASSNRESGNTIYF.

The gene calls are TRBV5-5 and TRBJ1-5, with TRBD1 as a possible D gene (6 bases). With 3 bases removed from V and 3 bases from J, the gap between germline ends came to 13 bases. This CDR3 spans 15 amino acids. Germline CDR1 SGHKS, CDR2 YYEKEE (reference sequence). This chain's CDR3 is CASSWGRTDNQPQHF. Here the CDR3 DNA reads TGTGCCAGCAGCTGGGGGCGGACTGACAATCAGCCCCAGCATTTT.

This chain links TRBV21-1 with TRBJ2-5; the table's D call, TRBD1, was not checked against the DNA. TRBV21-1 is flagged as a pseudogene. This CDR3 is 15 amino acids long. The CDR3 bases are TGTGCCAGCAGCAAAGAAGGGCAGGGGCAAGAGACCCAGTACTTC. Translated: CASSKEGQGQETQYF.

This CDR3 reads CATRGNTEAFF. CDR3 coding DNA: TGTGCCACCCGAGGGAACACTGAAGCTTTCTTT. The chain combines TRBV28 with TRBJ1-1, with D uncertain. Deletions cut 10 bases from V and 1 base from J, with 7 bases between. Germline V gene lookup returns CDR1 MDHEN and CDR2 SYDVKM. There are 11 residues in the CDR3.